This TCR beta chain was profiled in a study of high-grade serous ovarian cancer treatment subgroups. Study summary: Samples averaged 14,192 reads and 7,000 or so unique TCR beta rearrangements.

Assay: immunoSEQ multiplex PCR; the TCRdb copy retains only in-frame clones and omits some. The sample records some 33,000 clones, around three quarters being singletons. The junction had 3 bases not matched to a gene; V was cut back by 5 bases and J by 9 bases. Germline lookup yields CDR1 SGHNT and CDR2 YENEEA. The CDR3 extends over 12 amino acids. As regards this clone: Antigen: not known.

Study-level findings and limits: Same-patient tumor repertoires overlapped at roughly 0.095 to 0.8; different patients barely overlapped. Repertoire analysis covered CDR3 alone, not CDR1 or CDR2.

Tumor samples were obtained before definitive surgery or chemotherapy. Material: tumor tissue. V and J are TRBV11-3 and TRBJ2-2; TRBD2 agrees at 7 bases. The receptor was derived from a human donor with high-grade serous ovarian cancer. CDR3 sequence: CASSPGGWELFF. In DNA form, the CDR3 reads TGTGCCAGCAGCCCGGGGGGATGGGAGCTGTTTTTT.